This T cell receptor beta chain derives from a study of CD8+ T cells in alopecia areata. Study as a whole: People stayed on tofacitinib for 6 to 18 months, then stopped the drug for 6 months.

cDNA reverse transcribed from extracted RNA served as the sequencing template. Using immunoSEQ multiplex PCR, the repertoire was profiled, and TCRdb retains in-frame clones only, with some absent. The table has about 190,000 clones, around three fifths seen once; the top ten hold approximately 1%. There are 15 residues in the CDR3. Trimming took 1 base from V and 5 from J, leaving 17 bases between them. Germline CDR1 reads GTSNPN; CDR2 reads SVGIG (reference sequence). Treatment: oral pan-JAK inhibitor, 5-10 mg twice daily. This clone was observed a handful of times. The sequencing used CD4+ T cells sorted from blood, collected at week 24, from a patient treated with tofacitinib. The clonotype originates from a human donor with alopecia areata. This chain connects TRBV30 to TRBJ2-5; perhaps D is TRBD1 or TRBD2 (6 bases each). CDR3 sequence (DNA): TGTGCCTGGAGTGCCGAGGGGGGCAGGTTTGAGACCCAGTACTTC. This codes for CAWSAEGGRFETQYF. The whole variable domain, remainder taken from reference TRBV30 and TRBJ2-5, is SQTIHQWPATLVQPVGSPLSLECTVEGTSNPNLYWYRQAAGRGLQLLFYSVGIGQISSEVPQNLSASRPQDRQFILSSKKLLLSDSGFYLCAWSAEGGRFETQYFGPGTRLLVL.